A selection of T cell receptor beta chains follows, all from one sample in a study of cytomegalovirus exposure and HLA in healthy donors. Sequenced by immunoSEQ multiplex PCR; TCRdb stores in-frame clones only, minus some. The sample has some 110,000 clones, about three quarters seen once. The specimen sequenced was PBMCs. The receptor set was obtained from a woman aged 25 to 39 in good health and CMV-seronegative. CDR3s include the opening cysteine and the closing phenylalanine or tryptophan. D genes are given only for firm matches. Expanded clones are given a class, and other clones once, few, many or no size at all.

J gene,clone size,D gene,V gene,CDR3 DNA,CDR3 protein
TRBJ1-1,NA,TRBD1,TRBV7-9,TGTGCCAGCAGCTTAGAGGGGGCGTCTGAAGCTTTCTTT,CASSLEGASEAFF
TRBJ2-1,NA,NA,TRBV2,TGTGCCAGCAGAGCAGGGGACACTTACAATGAGCAGTTCTTC,CASRAGDTYNEQFF
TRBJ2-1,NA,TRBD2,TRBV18,TGTGCCAGCTCACCACCGACTAGCGGGTCCTACAATGAGCAGTTCTTC,CASSPPTSGSYNEQFF
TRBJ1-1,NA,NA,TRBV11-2,TGTGCCAGCAGCTTAGTGCCTCCCGGCACTGAAGCTTTCTTT,CASSLVPPGTEAFF
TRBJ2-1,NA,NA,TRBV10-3,TGTGCCATCAGTGAGTCCAGGATGAATGAGCAGTTCTTC,CAISESRMNEQFF
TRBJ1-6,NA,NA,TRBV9,TGTGCCAGCAGCGCCCAGGGAGGTAATTCACCCCTCCACTTT,CASSAQGGNSPLHF
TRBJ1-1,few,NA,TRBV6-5,TGTGCCAGCAGACGAACAGGGTTGAACACTGAAGCTTTCTTT,CASRRTGLNTEAFF
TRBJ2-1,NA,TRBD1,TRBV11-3,TGTGCCAGCAGCTTAGGACAGGGGGCGATTAATGAGCAGTTCTTC,CASSLGQGAINEQFF
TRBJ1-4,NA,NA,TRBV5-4,TGTGCCAGCAGCTTGGGGTTTAGTGAAAAACTGTTTTTT,CASSLGFSEKLFF
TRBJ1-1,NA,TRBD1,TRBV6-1,TGTGCCAGCAGGCAGGGGGTGGACACTGAAGCTTTCTTT,CASRQGVDTEAFF
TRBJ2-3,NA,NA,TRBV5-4,TGTGCCAGCAGCTTGGGTCTAGAGGATACGCAGTATTTT,CASSLGLEDTQYF
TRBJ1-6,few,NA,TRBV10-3,TGTGCCATCAGGGGGCGCGATTCACCCCTCCACTTT,CAIRGRDSPLHF
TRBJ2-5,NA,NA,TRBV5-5,TGTGCCAGCAGCTTGGGAGGGGGTACCTCAGAGACCCAGTACTTC,CASSLGGGTSETQYF
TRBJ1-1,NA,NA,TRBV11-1,TGTGCCAGCACCGGAGAGATGAACACTGAAGCTTTCTTT,CASTGEMNTEAFF
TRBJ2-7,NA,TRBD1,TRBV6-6,TGTGCCAGCAGCCCAGGGACAGCCTCGCCCTACGAGCAGTACTTC,CASSPGTASPYEQYF
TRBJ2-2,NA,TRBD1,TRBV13,TGTGCCAGCAGCCGAGGGACAGCGGACGGGGAGCTGTTTTTT,CASSRGTADGELFF
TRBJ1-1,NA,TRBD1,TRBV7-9,TGTGCCAGCAGCGGTCCGGGACAGGACACTGAAGCTTTCTTT,CASSGPGQDTEAFF
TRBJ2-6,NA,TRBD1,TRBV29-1,TGCAGCGTAGCGCGACAGGGGGGGTCTGGGGCCAACGTCCTGACTTTC,CSVARQGGSGANVLTF
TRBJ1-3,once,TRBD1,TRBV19,TGTGCCAGTAGTCTACAGGGGACTGGAAACACCATATATTTT,CASSLQGTGNTIYF
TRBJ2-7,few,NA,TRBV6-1,TGTGCCAGCAGGAGAGGGATCCACGAGCAGTACTTC,CASRRGIHEQYF
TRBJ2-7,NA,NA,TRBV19,TGTGCCAGTTTATCTCCTACTAGCTACGAGCAGTACTTC,CASLSPTSYEQYF
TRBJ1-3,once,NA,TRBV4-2,TGTGCCAGCAGCGAACAGGGTGGAAACACCATATATTTT,CASSEQGGNTIYF
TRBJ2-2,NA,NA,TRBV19,TGTGCCAGTAGTATTCTAGCTACCGGGGAGCTGTTTTTT,CASSILATGELFF
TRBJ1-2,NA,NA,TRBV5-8,TGTGCCAGCACCAGATCTAACTATGGCTACACCTTC,CASTRSNYGYTF
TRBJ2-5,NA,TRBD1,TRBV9,TGTGCCAGCAGCGCTCCCGGGACAGGGAGAGAGACCCAGTACTTC,CASSAPGTGRETQYF
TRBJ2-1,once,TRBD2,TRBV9,TGTGCCAGCAGCTTTACTAGCGGGGGGCGGAGTGAGCAGTTCTTC,CASSFTSGGRSEQFF
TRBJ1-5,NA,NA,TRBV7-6,TGTGCCAGCAGCTTAAACGGGTATAGCAATCAGCCCCAGCATTTT,CASSLNGYSNQPQHF
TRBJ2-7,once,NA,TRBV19,TGTGCCAGTAGTCGGGGTTATGAGTACGGCGAGCAGTACTTC,CASSRGYEYGEQYF
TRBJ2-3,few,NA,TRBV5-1,TGCGCCAGCAGCTTGAACGCGGCCACAGATACGCAGTATTTT,CASSLNAATDTQYF
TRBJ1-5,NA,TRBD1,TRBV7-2,TGTGCCAGCAGCTTAAGGGGACAGGTCGAACAGCCCCAGCATTTT,CASSLRGQVEQPQHF
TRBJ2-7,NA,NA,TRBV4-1,TGCGCCAGCAGCCAAGTTTTCAAAGACTACGAGCAGTACTTC,CASSQVFKDYEQYF
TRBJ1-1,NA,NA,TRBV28,TGTGCCAGCAGCCCTCAACTTTCTTCCGGGACTGAAGCTTTCTTT,CASSPQLSSGTEAFF
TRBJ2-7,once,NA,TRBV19,TGTGCCAGCCGGGGAACCACCTACGAGCAGTACTTC,CASRGTTYEQYF
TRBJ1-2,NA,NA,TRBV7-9,TGTGCCAGCAGCGCTAACGACAGGTCAGATGGCTACACCTTC,CASSANDRSDGYTF
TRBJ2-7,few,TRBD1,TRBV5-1,TGCGCCAGCAGCCTGACAGGGGGATTCTCCTACGAGCAGTACTTC,CASSLTGGFSYEQYF
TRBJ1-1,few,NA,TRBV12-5,TGTGCTAGTGGTTTCGTAAACACTGAAGCTTTCTTT,CASGFVNTEAFF
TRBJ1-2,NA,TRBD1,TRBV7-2,TGTGCCAGCAGCCCCGCCGGGACAGGGGGCGGATATGGCTACACCTTC,CASSPAGTGGGYGYTF
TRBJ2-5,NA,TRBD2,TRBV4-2,TGTGCCAGCAGCCAAGTCGGGACTAGCGGAACTCCCCAAGAGACCCAGTACTTC,CASSQVGTSGTPQETQYF
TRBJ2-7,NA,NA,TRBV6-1,TGTGCCAGCAGGGGCTCGACCTACGAGCAGTACTTC,CASRGSTYEQYF
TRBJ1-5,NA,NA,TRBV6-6,TGTGCCAGCAGTTACCCAGGGTCGGTCAATCAGCCCCAGCATTTT,CASSYPGSVNQPQHF
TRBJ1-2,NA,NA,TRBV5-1,TGCGCCAGCAGCTTAAGCCCTGGACAGTCGGCCAATGGCTACACCTTC,CASSLSPGQSANGYTF
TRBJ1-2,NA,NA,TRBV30,TGTGCCTGGAGTGAGTACGCGAACTATGGCTACACCTTC,CAWSEYANYGYTF
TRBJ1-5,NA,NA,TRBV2,TGTGCCAGCACAACAGGGTATCAGCCCCAGCATTTT,CASTTGYQPQHF
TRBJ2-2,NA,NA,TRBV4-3,TGCGCCAGCAGCCAAGAACTTATAACGAACACCGGGGAGCTGTTTTTT,CASSQELITNTGELFF
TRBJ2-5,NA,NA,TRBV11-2,TGTGCCAGCAGCTTAGGGGGACTCCTGACGGAGACCCAGTACTTC,CASSLGGLLTETQYF
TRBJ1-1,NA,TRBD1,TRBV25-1,TGTGCCAGCAGTGGTCTCGGACAGGGGGCTACCGAAGCTTTCTTT,CASSGLGQGATEAFF
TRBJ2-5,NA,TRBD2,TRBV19,TGTGCCAGTAGGATGGCGGGAGGGTACCAAGAGACCCAGTACTTC,CASRMAGGYQETQYF
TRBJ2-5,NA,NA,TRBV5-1,TGCGCCAGCAGCCCCAGGATGAGGGGGGAGACCCAGTACTTC,CASSPRMRGETQYF
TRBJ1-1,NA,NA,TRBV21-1,TGTGCCAGCAGCAGAACAATCGGACAGAACATGAACACTGAAGCTTTCTTT,CASSRTIGQNMNTEAFF
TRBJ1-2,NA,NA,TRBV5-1,TGCGCCAGCAGCTTCGAAGGGGCTGGCTATGGCTACACCTTC,CASSFEGAGYGYTF
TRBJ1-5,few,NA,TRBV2,TGTGCCAGCAGTGAAGAGCAGGGTAGCAATCAGCCCCAGCATTTT,CASSEEQGSNQPQHF
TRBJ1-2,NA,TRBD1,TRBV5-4,TGTGCCAGCAGCTTGGGAATCAGGGGGTATGGCTACACCTTC,CASSLGIRGYGYTF
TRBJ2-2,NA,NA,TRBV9,TGTGCCAGCAGCACGGACAGTAAGGCCGGGGAGCTGTTTTTT,CASSTDSKAGELFF
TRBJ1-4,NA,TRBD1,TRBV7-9,TGTGCCAGCAGCCCAGGACAGGGGGGGACTAATGAAAAACTGTTTTTT,CASSPGQGGTNEKLFF
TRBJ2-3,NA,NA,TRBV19,TGTGCCAGTAGTTCAGCTGAGGAGCCCACAGATACGCAGTATTTT,CASSSAEEPTDTQYF
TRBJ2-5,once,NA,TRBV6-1,TGTGCCAGCACCCCCGGACGGGGGGAGACCCAGTACTTC,CASTPGRGETQYF